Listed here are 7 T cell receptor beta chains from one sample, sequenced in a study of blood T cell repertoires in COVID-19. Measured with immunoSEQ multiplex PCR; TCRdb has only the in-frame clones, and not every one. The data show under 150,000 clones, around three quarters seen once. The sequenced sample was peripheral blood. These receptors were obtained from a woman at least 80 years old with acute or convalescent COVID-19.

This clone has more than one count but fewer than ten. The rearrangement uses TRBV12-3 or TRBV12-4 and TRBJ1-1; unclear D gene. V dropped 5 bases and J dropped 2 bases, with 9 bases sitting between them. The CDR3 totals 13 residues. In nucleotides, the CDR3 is TGTGCCAGCAGTCTATATATCAACACTGAAGCTTTCTTT. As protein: CASSLYINTEAFF.

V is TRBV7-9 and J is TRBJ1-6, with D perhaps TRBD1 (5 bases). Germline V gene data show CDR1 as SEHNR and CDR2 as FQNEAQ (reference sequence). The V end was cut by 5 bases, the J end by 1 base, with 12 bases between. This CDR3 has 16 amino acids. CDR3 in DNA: TGTGCCAGCAGCGATCCGACAGTTTCCTATAATTCACCCCTCCACTTT. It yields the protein CASSDPTVSYNSPLHF.

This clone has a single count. The CDR3 sequence is CASSPLGERDYGYTF. The DNA for the CDR3 is TGTGCCAGCAGCCCATTAGGGGAGCGGGACTATGGCTACACCTTC. V gene TRBV7-9 combines with J gene TRBJ1-2; perhaps TRBD1 as D (5 bases). Germline CDR1 and CDR2: SEHNR and FQNEAQ (reference sequence). CDR3 length: 15 residues. Trimming removed 5 bases at V and 3 bases at J, with 16 bases between.

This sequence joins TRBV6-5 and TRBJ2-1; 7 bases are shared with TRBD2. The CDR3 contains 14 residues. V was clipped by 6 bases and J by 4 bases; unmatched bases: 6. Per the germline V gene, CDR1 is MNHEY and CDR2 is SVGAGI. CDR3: CASRSSGPYNEQFF. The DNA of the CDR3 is TGTGCCAGCAGGTCTAGCGGCCCATACAATGAGCAGTTCTTC.

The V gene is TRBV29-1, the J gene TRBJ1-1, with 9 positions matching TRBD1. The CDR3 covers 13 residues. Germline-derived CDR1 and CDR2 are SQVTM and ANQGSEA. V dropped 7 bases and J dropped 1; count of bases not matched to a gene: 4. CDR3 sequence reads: CSARTGENTEAFF. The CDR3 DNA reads TGCAGCGCCCGGACAGGGGAGAACACTGAAGCTTTCTTT.

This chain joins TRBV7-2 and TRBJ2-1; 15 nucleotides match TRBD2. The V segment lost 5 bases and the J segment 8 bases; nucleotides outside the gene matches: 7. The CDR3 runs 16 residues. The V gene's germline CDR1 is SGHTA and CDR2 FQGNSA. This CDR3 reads CASSARTSGRVDEQFF. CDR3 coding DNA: TGTGCCAGCAGCGCCAGGACTAGCGGGAGGGTCGATGAGCAGTTCTTC.

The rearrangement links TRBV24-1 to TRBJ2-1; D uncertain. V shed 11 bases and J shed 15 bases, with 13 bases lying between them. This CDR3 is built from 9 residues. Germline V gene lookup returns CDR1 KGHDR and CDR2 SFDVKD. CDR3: CARKRCRFF. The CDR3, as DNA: TGTGCCAGAAAGAGGTGTCGGTTCTTC.